This T cell receptor beta chain was retrieved from a study of human T cells and chemical hapten exposure. Specified time point: patch test 1, 2 weeks after DPC sensitization. Treatment defined: therapeutic diphenylcyclopropenone sensitization with weekly scalp DPC. Trimming left V 1 base short and J 7 bases short, with 8 bases between. The CDR3 runs 14 residues. Germline CDR1 is SGHDN and CDR2 is FVKESK. In TCRdb, the RACE reads were re-called with MiXCR into one record per CDR3 protein. The table shows about 360,000 distinct CDR3 sequences, with approximately 6.3% occurring only once. The chain is built from TRBV14 and TRBJ1-6; D is unclear. The specimen comprised whole blood, sampled in connection with sensitization to the hapten diphenylcyclopropenone (DPC). The receptor's source is a woman younger than 30 with alopecia areata. Some clones in this sample may be carry-over from other donors' samples. CDR3 sequence reads: CASSQALRNSPLHF. The CDR3 nucleotides are TGTGCCAGCAGCCAAGCACTAAGAAATTCACCCCTCCACTTT.